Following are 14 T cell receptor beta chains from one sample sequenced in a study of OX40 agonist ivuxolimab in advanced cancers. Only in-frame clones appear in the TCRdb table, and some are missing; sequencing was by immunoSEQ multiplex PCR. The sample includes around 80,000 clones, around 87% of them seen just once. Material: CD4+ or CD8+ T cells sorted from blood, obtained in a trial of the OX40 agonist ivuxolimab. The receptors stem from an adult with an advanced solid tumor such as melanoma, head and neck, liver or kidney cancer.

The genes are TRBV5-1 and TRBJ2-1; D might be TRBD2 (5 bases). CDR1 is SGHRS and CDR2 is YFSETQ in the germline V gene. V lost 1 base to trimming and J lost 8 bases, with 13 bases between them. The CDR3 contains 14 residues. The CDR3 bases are TGCGCCAGCAGCTTGCAATGGAAACTAGATGAGCAGTTCTTC. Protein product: CASSLQWKLDEQFF. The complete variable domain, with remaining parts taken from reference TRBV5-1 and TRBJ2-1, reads KAGVTQTPRYLIKTRGQQVTLSCSPISGHRSVSWYQQTPGQGLQFLFEYFSETQRNKGNFPGRFSGRQFSNSRSEMNVSTLELGDSALYLCASSLQWKLDEQFFGPGTRLTVL.

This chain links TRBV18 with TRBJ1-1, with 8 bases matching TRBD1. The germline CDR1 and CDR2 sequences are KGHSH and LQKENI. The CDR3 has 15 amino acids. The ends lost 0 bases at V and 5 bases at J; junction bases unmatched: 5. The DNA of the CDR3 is TGTGCCAGCTCACCACCGACAGGGGCCCAGACTGAAGCTTTCTTT. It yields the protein CASSPPTGAQTEAFF.

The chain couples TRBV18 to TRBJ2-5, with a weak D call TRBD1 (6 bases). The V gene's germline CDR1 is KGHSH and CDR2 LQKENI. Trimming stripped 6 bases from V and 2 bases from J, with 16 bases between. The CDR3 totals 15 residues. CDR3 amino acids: CASSPSTGLQETQYF. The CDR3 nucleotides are TGTGCCAGCTCTCCGTCGACAGGCCTACAAGAGACCCAGTACTTC. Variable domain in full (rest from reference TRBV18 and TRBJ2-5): NAGVMQNPRHLVRRRGQEARLRCSPMKGHSHVYWYRQLPEEGLKFMVYLQKENIIDESGMPKERFSAEFPKEGPSILRIQQVVRGDSAAYFCASSPSTGLQETQYFGPGTRLLVL.

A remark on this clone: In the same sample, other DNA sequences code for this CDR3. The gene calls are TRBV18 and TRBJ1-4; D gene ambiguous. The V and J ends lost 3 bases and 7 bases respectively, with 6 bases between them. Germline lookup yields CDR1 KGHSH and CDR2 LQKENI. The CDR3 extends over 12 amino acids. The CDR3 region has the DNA TGTGCCAGCTCACCCGGAGGTGAAAAACTGTTTTTT. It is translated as CASSPGGEKLFF.

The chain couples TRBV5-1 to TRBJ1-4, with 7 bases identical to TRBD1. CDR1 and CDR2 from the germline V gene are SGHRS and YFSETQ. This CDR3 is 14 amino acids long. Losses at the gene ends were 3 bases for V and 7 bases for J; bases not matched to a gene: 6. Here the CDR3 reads CASSSETGSEKLFF. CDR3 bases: TGCGCCAGCAGCTCCGAGACAGGGAGTGAAAAACTGTTTTTT.

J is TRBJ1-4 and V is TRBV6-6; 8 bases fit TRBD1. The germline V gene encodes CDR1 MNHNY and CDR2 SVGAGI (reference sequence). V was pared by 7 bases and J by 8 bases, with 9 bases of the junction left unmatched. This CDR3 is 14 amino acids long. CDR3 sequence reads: CASTAQGVEEKLFF. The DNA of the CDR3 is TGTGCCAGCACCGCACAGGGGGTCGAGGAAAAACTGTTTTTT.

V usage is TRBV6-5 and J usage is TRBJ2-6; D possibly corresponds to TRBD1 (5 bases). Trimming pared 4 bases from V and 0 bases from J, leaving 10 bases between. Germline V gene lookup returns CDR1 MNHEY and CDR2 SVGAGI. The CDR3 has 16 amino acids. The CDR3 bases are TGTGCCAGCAGTTTAGGGGCTTACTCTGGGGCCAACGTCCTGACTTTC. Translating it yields CASSLGAYSGANVLTF.

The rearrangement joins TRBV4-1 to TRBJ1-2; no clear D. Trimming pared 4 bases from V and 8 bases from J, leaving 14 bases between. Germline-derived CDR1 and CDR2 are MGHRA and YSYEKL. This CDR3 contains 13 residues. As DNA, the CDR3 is TGCGCCAGCAGCCTCGAGCGTGCAAGAGGCTACACCTTC. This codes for CASSLERARGYTF.

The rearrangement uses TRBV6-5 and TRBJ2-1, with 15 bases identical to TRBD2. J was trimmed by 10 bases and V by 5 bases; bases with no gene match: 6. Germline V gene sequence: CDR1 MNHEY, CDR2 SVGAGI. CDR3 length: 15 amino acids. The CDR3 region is CASSMGLAGGREQFF. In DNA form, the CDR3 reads TGTGCCAGCAGTATGGGACTAGCGGGAGGACGAGAGCAGTTCTTC.

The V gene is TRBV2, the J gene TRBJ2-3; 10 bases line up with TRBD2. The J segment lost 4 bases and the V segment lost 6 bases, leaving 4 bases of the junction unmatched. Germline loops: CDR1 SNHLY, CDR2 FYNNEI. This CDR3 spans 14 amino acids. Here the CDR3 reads CASRLAGGPDTQYF. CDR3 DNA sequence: TGTGCCAGCAGGTTAGCGGGGGGTCCAGATACGCAGTATTTT.

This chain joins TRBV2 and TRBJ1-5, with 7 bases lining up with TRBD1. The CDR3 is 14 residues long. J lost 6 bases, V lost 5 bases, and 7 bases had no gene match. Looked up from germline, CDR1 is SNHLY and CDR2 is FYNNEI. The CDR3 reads CASSLQGFRQPQHF. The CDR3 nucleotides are TGTGCCAGCAGTCTACAGGGGTTTCGTCAGCCCCAGCATTTT.

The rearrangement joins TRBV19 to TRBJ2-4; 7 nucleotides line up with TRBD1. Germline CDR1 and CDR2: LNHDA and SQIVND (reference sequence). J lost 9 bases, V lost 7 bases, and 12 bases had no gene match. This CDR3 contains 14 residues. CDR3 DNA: TGTGCCAGTACCCAAGGGGACAGAGAGGGCATTCAGTACTTC. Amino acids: CASTQGDREGIQYF.

Here the CDR3 DNA reads TGTGCCAGCAGTCAGCGCGGGGGGAACGGGGAGCTGTTTTTT. It encodes CASSQRGGNGELFF. The gene calls are TRBV6-6 and TRBJ2-2, with 8 bases that match TRBD2. Trimming removed 5 bases from V and 7 bases from J; junction bases left unmatched: 6. The CDR3 covers 14 residues. Looked up from germline, CDR1 is MNHNY and CDR2 is SVGAGI (reference sequence).

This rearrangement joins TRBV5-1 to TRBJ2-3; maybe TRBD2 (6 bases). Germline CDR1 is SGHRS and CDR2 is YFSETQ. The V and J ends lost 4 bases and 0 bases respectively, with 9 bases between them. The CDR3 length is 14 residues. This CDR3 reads CASSEGGSTDTQYF. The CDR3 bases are TGCGCCAGCAGCGAAGGAGGGAGCACAGATACGCAGTATTTT.